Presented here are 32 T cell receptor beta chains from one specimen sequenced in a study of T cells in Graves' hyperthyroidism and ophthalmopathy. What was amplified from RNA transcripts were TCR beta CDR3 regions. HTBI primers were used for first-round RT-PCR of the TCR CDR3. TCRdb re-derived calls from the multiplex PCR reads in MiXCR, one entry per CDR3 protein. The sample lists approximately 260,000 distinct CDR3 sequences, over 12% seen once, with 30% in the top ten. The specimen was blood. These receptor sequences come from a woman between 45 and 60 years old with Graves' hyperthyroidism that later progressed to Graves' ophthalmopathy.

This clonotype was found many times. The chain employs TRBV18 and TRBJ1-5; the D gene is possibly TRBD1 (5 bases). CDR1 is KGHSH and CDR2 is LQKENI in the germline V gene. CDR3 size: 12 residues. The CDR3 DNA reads TGTGGGGAGGGGCTGAGCAATCAGCCCCAGCATTTT. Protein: CGEGLSNQPQHF.

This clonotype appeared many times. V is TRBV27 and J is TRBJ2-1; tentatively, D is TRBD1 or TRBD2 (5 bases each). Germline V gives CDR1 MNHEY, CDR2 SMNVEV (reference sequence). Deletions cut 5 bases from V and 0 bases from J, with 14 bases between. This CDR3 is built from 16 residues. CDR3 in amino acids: CASSPRGAHSYNEQFF. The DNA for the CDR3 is TGTGCCAGCAGTCCCCGAGGGGCCCACTCCTACAATGAGCAGTTCTTC.

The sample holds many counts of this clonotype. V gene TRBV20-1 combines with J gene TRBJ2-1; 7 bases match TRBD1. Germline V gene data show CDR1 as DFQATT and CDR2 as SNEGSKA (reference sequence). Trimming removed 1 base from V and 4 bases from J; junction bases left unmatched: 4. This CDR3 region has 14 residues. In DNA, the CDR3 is TGCAGTGCTAGAGCCTTGGGACAGTACAATGAGCAGTTCTTC. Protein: CSARALGQYNEQFF.

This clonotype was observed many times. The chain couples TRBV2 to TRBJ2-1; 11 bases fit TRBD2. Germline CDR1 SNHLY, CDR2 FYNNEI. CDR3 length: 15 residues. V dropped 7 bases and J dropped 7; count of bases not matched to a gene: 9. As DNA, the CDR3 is TGTGCCAGCACCGTAGCGGGAGGGCCAGGTAATGAGCAGTTCTTC. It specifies CASTVAGGPGNEQFF.

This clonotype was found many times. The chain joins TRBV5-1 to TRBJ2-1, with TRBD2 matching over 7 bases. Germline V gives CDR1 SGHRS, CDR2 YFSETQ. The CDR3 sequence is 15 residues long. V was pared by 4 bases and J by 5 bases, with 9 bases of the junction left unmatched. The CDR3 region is CASSPGLVGNNEQFF. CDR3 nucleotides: TGCGCCAGCAGCCCCGGACTAGTAGGTAACAATGAGCAGTTCTTC.

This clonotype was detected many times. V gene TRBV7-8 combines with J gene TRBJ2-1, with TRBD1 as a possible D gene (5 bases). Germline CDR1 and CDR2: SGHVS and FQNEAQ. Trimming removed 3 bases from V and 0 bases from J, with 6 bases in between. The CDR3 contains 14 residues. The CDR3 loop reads CASSFDSSYNEQFF. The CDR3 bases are TGTGCCAGCAGCTTCGACAGCTCCTACAATGAGCAGTTCTTC.

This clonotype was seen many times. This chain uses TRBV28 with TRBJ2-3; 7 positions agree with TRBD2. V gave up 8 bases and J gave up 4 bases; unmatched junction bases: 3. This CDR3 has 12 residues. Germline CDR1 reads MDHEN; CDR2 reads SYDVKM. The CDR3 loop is CASASGPDTQYF. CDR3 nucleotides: TGTGCCAGCGCTAGCGGCCCAGATACGCAGTATTTT.

DNA of the CDR3: TGTGCCAGTAGTGGCACAGACAATCAGCCCCAGCATTTT. Residues: CASSGTDNQPQHF. The rearrangement uses TRBV19 and TRBJ1-5; D uncertain. CDR1 and CDR2 from the germline V gene are LNHDA and SQIVND (reference sequence). The CDR3 length is 13 residues. Trimming took 5 bases from V and 3 from J, leaving 8 bases between them. Combining the CDR3 with reference TRBV19 and TRBJ1-5 gives the whole variable domain DGGITQSPKYLFRKEGQNVTLSCEQNLNHDAMYWYRQDPGQGLRLIYYSQIVNDFQKGDIAEGYSVSREKKESFPLTVTSAQKNPTAFYLCASSGTDNQPQHFGDGTRLSIL.

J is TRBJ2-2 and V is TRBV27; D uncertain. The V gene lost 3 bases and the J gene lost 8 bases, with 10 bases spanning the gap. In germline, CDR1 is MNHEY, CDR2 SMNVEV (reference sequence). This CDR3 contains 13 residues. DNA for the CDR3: TGTGCCAGCAGTTTCCTAGTTAAAGGGGAGCTGTTTTTT. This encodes CASSFLVKGELFF.

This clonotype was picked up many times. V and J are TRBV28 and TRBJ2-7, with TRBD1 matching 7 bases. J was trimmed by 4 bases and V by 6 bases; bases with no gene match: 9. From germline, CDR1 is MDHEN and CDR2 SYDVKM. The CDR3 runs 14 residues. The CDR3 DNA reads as TGTGCCAGCAGCCAGGGGGAACCGTCGTACGAGCAGTACTTC. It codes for CASSQGEPSYEQYF.

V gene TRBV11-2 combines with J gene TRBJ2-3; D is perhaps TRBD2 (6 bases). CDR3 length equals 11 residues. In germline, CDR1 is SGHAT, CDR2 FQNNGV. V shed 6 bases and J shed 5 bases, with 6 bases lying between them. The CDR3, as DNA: TGTGCCAGCAGGGGACTAGATACGCAGTATTTT. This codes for CASRGLDTQYF.

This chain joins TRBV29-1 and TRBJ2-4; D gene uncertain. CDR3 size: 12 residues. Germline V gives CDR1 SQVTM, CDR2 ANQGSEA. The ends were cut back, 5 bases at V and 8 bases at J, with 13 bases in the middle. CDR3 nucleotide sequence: TGCAGCGTTAACCTAGGACGGGACATTCAGTACTTC. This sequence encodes CSVNLGRDIQYF. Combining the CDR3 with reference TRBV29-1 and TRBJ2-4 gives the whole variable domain SAVISQKPSRDICQRGTSLTIQCQVDSQVTMMFWYRQQPGQSLTLIATANQGSEATYESGFVIDKFPISRPNLTFSTLTVSNMSPEDSSIYLCSVNLGRDIQYFGAGTRLSVL.

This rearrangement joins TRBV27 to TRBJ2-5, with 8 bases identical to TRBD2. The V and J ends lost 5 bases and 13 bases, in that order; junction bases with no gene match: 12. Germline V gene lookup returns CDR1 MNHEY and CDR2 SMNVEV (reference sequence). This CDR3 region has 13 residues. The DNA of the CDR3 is TGTGCCAGCAGTCTCACCGGGACTAGAGGCCGGTACTTC. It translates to CASSLTGTRGRYF.

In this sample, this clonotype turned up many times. The CDR3 spells CASPDRNTEAFF. The DNA for the CDR3 is TGTGCCAGCCCTGACAGGAACACTGAAGCTTTCTTT. The chain has TRBV6-1 and TRBJ1-1; possible D gene TRBD1, 5 bases. This CDR3 comprises 12 residues. Germline V gene sequence: CDR1 MNHNS, CDR2 SASEGT. Trimming removed 8 bases at V and 1 base at J, with 8 bases between.

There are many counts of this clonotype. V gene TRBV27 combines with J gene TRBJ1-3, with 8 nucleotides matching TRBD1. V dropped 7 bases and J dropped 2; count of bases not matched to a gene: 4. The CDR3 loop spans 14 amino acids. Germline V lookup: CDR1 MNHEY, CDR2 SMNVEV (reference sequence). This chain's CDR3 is CASKKDRAGNTIYF. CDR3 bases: TGTGCCAGCAAAAAGGACAGGGCTGGAAACACCATATATTTT.

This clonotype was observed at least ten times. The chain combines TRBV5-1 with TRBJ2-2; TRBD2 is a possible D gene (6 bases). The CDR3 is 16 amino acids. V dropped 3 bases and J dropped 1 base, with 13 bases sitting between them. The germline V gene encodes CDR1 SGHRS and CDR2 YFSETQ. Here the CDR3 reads CASSSGTFWNTGELFF. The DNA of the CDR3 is TGCGCCAGCAGCTCCGGGACTTTCTGGAACACCGGGGAGCTGTTTTTT.

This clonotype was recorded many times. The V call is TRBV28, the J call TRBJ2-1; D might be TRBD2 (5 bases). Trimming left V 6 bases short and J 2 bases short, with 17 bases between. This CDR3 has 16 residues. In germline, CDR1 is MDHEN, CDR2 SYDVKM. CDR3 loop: CASSPAWRRPYNEQFF. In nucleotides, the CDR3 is TGTGCCAGCAGCCCCGCCTGGCGGAGGCCCTACAATGAGCAGTTCTTC.

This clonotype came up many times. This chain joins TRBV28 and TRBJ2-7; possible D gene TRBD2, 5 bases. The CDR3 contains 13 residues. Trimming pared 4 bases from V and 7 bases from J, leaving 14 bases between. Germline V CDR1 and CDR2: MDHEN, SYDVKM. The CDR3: CASSWPSTGEQYF. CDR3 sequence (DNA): TGTGCCAGCAGTTGGCCAAGTACGGGGGAGCAGTACTTC.

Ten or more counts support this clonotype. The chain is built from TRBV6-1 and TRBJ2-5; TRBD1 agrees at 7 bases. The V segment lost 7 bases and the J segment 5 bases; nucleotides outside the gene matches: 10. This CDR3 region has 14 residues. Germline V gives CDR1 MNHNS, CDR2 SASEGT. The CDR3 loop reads CASTRQGLRETQYF. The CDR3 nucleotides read TGTGCCAGCACCCGACAGGGTCTGCGGGAGACCCAGTACTTC.

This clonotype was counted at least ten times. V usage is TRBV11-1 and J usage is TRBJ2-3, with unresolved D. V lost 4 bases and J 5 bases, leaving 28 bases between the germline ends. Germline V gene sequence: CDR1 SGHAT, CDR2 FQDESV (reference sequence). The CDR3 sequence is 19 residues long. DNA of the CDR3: TGTGCCAGCAGCTCGCCCTCTCAGTCACAAGGTGGATGGGGAGATACGCAGTATTTT. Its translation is CASSSPSQSQGGWGDTQYF.

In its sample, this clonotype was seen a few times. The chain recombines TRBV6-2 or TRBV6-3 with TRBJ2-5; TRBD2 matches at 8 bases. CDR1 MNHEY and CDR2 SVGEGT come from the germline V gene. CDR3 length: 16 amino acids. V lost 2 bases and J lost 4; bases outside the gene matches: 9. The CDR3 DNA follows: TGTGCCAGCAGTTACCGGGGGGGAGTCACTGGAGAGACCCAGTACTTC. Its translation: CASSYRGGVTGETQYF.

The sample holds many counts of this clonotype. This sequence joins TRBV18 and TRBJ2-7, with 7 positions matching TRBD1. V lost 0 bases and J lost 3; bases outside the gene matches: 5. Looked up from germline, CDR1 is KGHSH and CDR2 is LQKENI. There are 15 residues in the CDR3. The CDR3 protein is CASSPPGQRVYEQYF. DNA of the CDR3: TGTGCCAGCTCACCACCGGGACAGAGAGTCTACGAGCAGTACTTC.

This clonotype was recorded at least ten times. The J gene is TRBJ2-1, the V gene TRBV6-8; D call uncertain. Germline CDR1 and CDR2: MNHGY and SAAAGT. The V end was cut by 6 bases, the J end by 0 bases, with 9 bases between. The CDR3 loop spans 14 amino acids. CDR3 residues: CASRPWASYNEQFF. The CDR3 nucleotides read TGTGCCAGCAGGCCCTGGGCCTCCTACAATGAGCAGTTCTTC.

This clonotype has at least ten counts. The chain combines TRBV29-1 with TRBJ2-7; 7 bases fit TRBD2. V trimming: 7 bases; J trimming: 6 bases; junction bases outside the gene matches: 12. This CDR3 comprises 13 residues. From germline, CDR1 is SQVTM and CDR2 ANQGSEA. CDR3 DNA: TGCAGCGGATCCCGGGGAGGGGAGGGCGAGCAGTACTTC. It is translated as CSGSRGGEGEQYF.

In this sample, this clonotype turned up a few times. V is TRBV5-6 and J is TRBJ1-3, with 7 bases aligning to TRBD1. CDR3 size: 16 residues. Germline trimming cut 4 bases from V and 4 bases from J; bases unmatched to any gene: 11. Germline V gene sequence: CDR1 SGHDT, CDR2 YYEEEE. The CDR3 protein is CASSHLRRQGGNTIYF. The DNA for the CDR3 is TGTGCCAGCAGCCATTTAAGGCGACAGGGCGGAAACACCATATATTTT.

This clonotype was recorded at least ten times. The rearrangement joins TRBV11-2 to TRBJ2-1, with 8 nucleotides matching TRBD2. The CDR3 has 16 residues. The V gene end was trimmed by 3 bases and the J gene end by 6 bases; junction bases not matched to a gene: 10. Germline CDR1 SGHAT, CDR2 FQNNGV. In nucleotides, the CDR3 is TGTGCCAGCAGCTTCGGGCGCGGGGGGCCTGGCAATGAGCAGTTCTTC. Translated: CASSFGRGGPGNEQFF.

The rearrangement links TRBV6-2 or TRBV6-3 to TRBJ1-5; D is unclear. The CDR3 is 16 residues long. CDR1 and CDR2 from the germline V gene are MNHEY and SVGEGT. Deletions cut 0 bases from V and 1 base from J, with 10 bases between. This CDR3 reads CASSYSPLGSNQPQHF. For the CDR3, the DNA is TGTGCCAGCAGTTACTCTCCTTTGGGGAGCAATCAGCCCCAGCATTTT.

The CDR3 loop reads CASRGRDSLTNLVLNEQFF. The CDR3 bases are TGTGCCAGCAGGGGCCGGGACAGCCTAACAAATCTAGTTCTCAATGAGCAGTTCTTC. The chain uses TRBV12-3 or TRBV12-4 and TRBJ2-1; 7 nucleotides line up with TRBD1. The CDR3 loop spans 19 amino acids. Trimming cost V 6 bases and J 6 bases; bases outside gene matches: 23.

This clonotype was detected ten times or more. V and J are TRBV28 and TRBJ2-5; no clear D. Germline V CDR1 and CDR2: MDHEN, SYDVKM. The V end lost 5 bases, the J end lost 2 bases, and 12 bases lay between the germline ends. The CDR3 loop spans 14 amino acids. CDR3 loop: CASSPPPLQETQYF. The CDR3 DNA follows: TGTGCCAGCAGTCCTCCCCCCTTACAAGAGACCCAGTACTTC.

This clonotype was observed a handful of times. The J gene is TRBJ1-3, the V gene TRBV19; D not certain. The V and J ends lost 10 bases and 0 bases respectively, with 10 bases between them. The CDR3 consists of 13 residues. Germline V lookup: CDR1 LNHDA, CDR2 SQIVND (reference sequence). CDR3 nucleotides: TGTGCCACCTACCGCCCCTCTGGAAACACCATATATTTT. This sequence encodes CATYRPSGNTIYF. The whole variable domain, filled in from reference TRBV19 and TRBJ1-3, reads DGGITQSPKYLFRKEGQNVTLSCEQNLNHDAMYWYRQDPGQGLRLIYYSQIVNDFQKGDIAEGYSVSREKKESFPLTVTSAQKNPTAFYLCATYRPSGNTIYFGEGSWLTVV.

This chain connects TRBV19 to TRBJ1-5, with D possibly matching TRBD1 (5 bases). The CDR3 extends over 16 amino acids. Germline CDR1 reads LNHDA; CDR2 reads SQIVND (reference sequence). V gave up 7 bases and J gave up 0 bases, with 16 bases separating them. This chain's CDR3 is CASMQLAGTSNQPQHF. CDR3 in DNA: TGTGCCAGTATGCAATTAGCCGGGACTAGCAATCAGCCCCAGCATTTT.

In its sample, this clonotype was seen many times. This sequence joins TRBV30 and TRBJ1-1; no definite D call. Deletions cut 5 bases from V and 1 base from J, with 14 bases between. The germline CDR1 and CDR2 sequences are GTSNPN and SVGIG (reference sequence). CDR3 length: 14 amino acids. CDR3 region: CAWWISGGNTEAFF. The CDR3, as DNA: TGTGCCTGGTGGATATCTGGTGGGAACACTGAAGCTTTCTTT.